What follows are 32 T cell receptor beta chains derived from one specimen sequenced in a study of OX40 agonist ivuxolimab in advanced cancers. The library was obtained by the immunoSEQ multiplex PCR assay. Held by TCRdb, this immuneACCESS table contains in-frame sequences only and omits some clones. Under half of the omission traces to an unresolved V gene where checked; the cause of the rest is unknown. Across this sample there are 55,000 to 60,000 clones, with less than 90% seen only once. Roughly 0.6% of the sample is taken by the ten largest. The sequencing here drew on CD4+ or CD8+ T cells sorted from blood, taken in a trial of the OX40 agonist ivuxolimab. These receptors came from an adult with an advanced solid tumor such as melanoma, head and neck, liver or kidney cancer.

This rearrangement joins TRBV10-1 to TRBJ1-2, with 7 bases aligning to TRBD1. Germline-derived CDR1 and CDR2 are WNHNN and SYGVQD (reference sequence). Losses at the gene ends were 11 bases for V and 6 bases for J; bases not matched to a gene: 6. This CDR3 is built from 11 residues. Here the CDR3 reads CAGQAGHGYTF. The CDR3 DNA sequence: TGCGCCGGACAGGCTGGCCATGGCTACACCTTC.

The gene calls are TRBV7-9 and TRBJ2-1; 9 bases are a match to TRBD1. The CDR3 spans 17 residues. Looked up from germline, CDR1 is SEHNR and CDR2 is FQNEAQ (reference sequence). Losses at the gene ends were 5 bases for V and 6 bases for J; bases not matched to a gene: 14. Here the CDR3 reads CASSPTPRDRVRNEQFF. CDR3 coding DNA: TGTGCCAGCAGCCCTACCCCACGGGACAGGGTTCGCAATGAGCAGTTCTTC.

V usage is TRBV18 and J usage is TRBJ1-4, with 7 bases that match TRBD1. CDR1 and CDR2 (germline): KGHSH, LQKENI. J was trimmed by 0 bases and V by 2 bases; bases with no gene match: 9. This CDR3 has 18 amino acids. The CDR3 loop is CASSPALGGRTTNEKLFF. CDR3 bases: TGTGCCAGCTCACCAGCATTAGGGGGCCGGACAACTAATGAAAAACTGTTTTTT.

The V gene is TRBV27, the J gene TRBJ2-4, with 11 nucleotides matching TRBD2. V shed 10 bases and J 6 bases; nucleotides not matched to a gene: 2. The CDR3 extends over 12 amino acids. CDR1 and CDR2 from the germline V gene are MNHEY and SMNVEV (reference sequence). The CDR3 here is CATGTSGNIQYF. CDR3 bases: TGTGCCACGGGGACTAGCGGAAACATTCAGTACTTC.

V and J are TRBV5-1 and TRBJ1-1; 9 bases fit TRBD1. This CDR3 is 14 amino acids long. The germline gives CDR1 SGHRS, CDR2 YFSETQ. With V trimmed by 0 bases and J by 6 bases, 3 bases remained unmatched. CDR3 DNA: TGCGCCAGCAGCTTGGTTGGGACAGGGTCTGAAGCTTTCTTT. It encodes CASSLVGTGSEAFF.

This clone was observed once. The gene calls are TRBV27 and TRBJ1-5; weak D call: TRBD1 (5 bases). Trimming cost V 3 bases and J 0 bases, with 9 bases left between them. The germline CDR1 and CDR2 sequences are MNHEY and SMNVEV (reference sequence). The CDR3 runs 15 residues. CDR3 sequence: CASSFNRYSNQPQHF. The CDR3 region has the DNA TGTGCCAGCAGTTTTAACAGGTATAGCAATCAGCCCCAGCATTTT.

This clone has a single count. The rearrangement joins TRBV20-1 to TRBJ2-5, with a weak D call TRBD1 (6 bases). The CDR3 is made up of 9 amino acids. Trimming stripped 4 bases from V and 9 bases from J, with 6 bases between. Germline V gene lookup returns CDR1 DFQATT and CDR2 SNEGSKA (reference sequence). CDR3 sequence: CSAKGAQYF. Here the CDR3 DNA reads TGCAGTGCTAAGGGGGCCCAGTACTTC.

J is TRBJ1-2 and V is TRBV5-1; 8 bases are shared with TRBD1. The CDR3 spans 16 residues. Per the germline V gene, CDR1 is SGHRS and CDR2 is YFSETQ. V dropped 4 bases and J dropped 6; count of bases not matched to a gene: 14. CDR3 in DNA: TGCGCCAGCAGCCCGACCGACAGGGGAGCTTTCGATGGCTACACCTTC. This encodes CASSPTDRGAFDGYTF.

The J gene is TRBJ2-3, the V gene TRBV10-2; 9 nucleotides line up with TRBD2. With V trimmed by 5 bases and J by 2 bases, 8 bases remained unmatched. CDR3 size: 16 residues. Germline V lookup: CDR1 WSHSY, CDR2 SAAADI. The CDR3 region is CASSPTGTSFTDTQYF. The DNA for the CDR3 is TGCGCCAGCAGTCCAACCGGGACTAGCTTCACAGATACGCAGTATTTT.

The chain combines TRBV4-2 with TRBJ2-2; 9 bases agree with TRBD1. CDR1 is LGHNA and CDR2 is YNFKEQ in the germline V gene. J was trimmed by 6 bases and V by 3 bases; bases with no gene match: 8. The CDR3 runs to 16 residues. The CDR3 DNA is TGTGCCAGCAGCCAGGAAGCACAGGGGGCCGCCGGGGAGCTGTTTTTT. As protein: CASSQEAQGAAGELFF.

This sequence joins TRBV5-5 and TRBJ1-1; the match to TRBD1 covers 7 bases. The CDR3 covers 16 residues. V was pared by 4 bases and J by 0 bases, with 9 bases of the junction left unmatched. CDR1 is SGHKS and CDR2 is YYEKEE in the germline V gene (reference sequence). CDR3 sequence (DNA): TGTGCCAGCAGCCAAGGGGGAACAGGGGTGAACACTGAAGCTTTCTTT. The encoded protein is CASSQGGTGVNTEAFF.

The CDR3 DNA sequence: TGTGCCAGCCGGAACGCCGGACTGAATTACGAGCAGTACTTC. It yields the protein CASRNAGLNYEQYF. The chain couples TRBV6-1 to TRBJ2-7; a possible D gene is TRBD2 (5 bases). V was clipped by 8 bases and J by 4 bases, with 18 bases between them. This CDR3 region has 14 residues. Germline lookup yields CDR1 MNHNS and CDR2 SASEGT.

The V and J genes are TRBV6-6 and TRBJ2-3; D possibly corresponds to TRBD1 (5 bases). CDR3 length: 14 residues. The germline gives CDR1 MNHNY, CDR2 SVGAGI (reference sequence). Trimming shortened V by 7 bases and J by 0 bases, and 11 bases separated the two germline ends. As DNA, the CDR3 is TGTGCCAGCAATTTGGGGCACAGCACAGATACGCAGTATTTT. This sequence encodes CASNLGHSTDTQYF.

Here the CDR3 reads CASSLRRATRNEQFF. For the CDR3, the DNA is TGTGCCAGCAGCTTAAGAAGAGCCACCCGCAATGAGCAGTTCTTC. The chain links TRBV13 to TRBJ2-1; no clear D gene. This CDR3 contains 15 residues. The V and J ends lost 2 bases and 6 bases respectively, with 14 bases between them. In germline, CDR1 is PRHDT, CDR2 FYEKMQ (reference sequence).

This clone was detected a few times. In DNA, the CDR3 is TGTGCCAGCAGTCCCTTCGGTAATCAGCCCCAGCATTTT. Translation gives CASSPFGNQPQHF. This chain uses TRBV6-5 with TRBJ1-5; unclear D gene. The CDR3 totals 13 residues. The V end was cut by 5 bases, the J end by 4 bases, with 9 bases between. The V gene's germline CDR1 is MNHEY and CDR2 SVGAGI.

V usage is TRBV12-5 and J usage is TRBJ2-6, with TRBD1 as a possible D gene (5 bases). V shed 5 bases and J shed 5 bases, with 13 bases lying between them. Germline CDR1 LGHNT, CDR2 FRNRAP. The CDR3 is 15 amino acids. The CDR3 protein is CASGAGQSRANVLTF. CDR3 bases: TGTGCTAGTGGTGCAGGACAAAGTCGGGCCAACGTCCTGACTTTC.

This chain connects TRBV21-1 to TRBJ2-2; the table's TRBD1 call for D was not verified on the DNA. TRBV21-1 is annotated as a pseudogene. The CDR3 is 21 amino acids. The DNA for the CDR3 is TGTGCCAGCAGCAAATCTTGTCGTGGACAGGGGTGGATGGGGAACACCGGGGAGCTGTTTTTT. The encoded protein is CASSKSCRGQGWMGNTGELFF.

The CDR3 DNA is TGCAGCGTAGCAATTTCGGACGGACGTCAAGGACTGTTTTTT. This translates into CSVAISDGRQGLFF. V usage is TRBV29-1 and J usage is TRBJ1-4; D gene unclear. CDR3 length: 14 amino acids. Trimming removed 6 bases from V and 13 bases from J, with 24 bases in between. The germline gives CDR1 SQVTM, CDR2 ANQGSEA.

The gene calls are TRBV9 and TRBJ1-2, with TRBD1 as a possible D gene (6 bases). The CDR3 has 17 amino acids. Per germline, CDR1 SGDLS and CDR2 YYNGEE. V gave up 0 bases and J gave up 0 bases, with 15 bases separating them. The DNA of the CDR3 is TGTGCCAGCAGCGTAGGGATGGGGACAAAAGCTAACTATGGCTACACCTTC. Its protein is CASSVGMGTKANYGYTF.

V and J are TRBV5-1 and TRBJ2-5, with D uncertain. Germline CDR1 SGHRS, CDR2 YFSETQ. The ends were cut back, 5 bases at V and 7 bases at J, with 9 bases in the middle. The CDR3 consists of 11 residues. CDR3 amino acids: CASSTLGTQYF. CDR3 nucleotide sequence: TGCGCCAGCAGTACCCTTGGGACCCAGTACTTC.

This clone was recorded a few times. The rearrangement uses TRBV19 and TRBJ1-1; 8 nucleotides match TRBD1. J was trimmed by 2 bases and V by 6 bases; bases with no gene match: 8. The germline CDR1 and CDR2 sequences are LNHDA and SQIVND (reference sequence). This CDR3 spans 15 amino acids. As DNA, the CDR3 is TGTGCCAGTAGCCTCTACCCAGGGGGCAACACTGAAGCTTTCTTT. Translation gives CASSLYPGGNTEAFF. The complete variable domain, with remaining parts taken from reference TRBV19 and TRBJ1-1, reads DGGITQSPKYLFRKEGQNVTLSCEQNLNHDAMYWYRQDPGQGLRLIYYSQIVNDFQKGDIAEGYSVSREKKESFPLTVTSAQKNPTAFYLCASSLYPGGNTEAFFGQGTRLTVV.

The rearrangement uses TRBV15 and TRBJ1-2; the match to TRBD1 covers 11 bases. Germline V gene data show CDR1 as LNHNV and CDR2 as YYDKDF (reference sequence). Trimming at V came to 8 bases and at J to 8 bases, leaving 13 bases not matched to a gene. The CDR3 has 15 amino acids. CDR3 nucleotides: TGTGCCACCCTTGGACAGGGGGCCCACCAAACGGGCTACACCTTC. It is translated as CATLGQGAHQTGYTF.

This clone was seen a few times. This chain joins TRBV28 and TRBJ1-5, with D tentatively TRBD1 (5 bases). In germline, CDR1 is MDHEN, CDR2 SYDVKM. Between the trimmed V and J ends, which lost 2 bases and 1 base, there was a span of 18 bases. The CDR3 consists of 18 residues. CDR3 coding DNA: TGTGCCAGCAGTTTAATGGGTTGGGGGGGAAAGAGCAATCAGCCCCAGCATTTT. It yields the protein CASSLMGWGGKSNQPQHF.

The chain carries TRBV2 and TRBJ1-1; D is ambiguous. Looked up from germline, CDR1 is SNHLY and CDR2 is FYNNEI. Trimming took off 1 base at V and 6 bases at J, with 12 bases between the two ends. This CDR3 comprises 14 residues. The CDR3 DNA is TGTGCCAGCAGTGAAGACGGGAGGAGGGCTGAAGCTTTCTTT. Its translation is CASSEDGRRAEAFF.

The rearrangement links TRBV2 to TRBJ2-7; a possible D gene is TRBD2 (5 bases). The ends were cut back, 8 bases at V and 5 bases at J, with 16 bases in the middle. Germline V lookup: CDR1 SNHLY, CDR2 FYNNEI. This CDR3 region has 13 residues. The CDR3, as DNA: TGTGCCAGCCATAACCTCCCCGGGGACGAGCAGTACTTC. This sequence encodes CASHNLPGDEQYF.

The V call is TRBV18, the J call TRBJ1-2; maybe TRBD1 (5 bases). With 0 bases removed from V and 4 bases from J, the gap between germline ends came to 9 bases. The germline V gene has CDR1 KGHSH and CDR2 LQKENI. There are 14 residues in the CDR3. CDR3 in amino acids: CASSPPGGGYGYTF. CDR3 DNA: TGTGCCAGCTCACCACCGGGGGGAGGCTATGGCTACACCTTC.

The CDR3 spells CASSLGGAGANVLTF. DNA of the CDR3: TGTGCCAGCAGCTTAGGAGGGGCTGGGGCCAACGTCCTGACTTTC. This chain uses TRBV7-9 with TRBJ2-6; the D gene could be TRBD1 or TRBD2 (5 bases each). Trimming took off 1 base at V and 2 bases at J, with 6 bases between the two ends. CDR3 size: 15 residues. CDR1 SEHNR and CDR2 FQNEAQ come from the germline V gene (reference sequence).

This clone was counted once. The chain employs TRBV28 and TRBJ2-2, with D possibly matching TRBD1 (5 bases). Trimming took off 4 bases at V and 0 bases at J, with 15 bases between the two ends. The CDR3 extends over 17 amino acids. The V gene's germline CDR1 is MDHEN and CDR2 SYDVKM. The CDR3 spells CASSSRPDRTNTGELFF. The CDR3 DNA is TGTGCCAGCAGTTCCCGGCCCGACAGAACGAACACCGGGGAGCTGTTTTTT.

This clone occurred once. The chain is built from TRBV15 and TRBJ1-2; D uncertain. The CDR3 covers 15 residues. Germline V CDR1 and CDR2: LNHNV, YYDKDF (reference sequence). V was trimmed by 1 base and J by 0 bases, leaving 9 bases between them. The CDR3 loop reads CATSRGRSSNYGYTF. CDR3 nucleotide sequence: TGTGCCACCAGCAGAGGAAGATCCTCTAACTATGGCTACACCTTC. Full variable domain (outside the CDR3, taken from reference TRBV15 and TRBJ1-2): DAMVIQNPRYQVTQFGKPVTLSCSQTLNHNVMYWYQQKSSQAPKLLFHYYDKDFNNEADTPDNFQSRRPNTSFCFLDIRSPGLGDTAMYLCATSRGRSSNYGYTFGSGTRLTVV.

CDR3 coding DNA: TGTGCCAGCAGCCCCCGGACTTACACTGAAGCTTTCTTT. It specifies CASSPRTYTEAFF. The rearrangement uses TRBV7-8 and TRBJ1-1; no reliable D call. Trimming pared 5 bases from V and 3 bases from J, leaving 10 bases between. The CDR3 extends over 13 amino acids. From germline, CDR1 is SGHVS and CDR2 FQNEAQ.

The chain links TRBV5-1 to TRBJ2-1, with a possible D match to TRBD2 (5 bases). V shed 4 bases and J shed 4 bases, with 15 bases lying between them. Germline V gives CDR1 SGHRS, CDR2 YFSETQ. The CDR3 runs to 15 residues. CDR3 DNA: TGCGCCAGCAGCCAATTGGGAGCGGCGTACAATGAGCAGTTCTTC. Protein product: CASSQLGAAYNEQFF.

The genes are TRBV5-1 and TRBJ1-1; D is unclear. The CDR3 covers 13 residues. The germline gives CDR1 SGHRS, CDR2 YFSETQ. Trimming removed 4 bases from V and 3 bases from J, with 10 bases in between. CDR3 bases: TGCGCCAGCAGCATAGGACGGGACACTGAAGCTTTCTTT. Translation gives CASSIGRDTEAFF.